This entry concerns a single TCR beta chain. Its cognate antigen is unknown. This CDR3 is 13 amino acids long. The germline CDR1 and CDR2 sequences are SGHKS and YYEKEE (reference sequence). Trimming cost V 0 bases and J 5 bases, with 8 bases left between them. Patients with a history of autoimmune disease or on systemic immunosuppression were excluded. The data originate from a study of OX40 agonist ivuxolimab in advanced cancers. Across the whole study: Ivuxolimab is an agonistic anti-OX40 (CD134) antibody, and patients were treated with it. Study-wide results and caveats: Averaged across samples, CD8+ T cells carried more expanded clones than CD4+ did. By week 6 at 0.1 to 3.0 mg/kg, blood CD4+ and CD8+ T cells had expanded clonally.

TCRdb's copy holds only in-frame clones and misses some; the assay was immunoSEQ multiplex PCR. The sample yields thousands of clones, 70% to 75% seen once. The receptor comes from an adult with an advanced solid tumor such as melanoma, head and neck, liver or kidney cancer. Source: CD4+ or CD8+ T cells sorted from blood, taken in a trial of the OX40 agonist ivuxolimab. V is TRBV5-5 and J is TRBJ2-5; D unclear. The CDR3 sequence: CASSLVIWETQYF. The CDR3, as DNA: TGTGCCAGCAGCTTGGTGATCTGGGAGACCCAGTACTTC. Full variable domain (remainder filled in from reference TRBV5-5 and TRBJ2-5): DAGVTQSPTHLIKTRGQQVTLRCSPISGHKSVSWYQQVLGQGPQFIFQYYEKEERGRGNFPDRFSARQFPNYSSELNVNALLLGDSALYLCASSLVIWETQYFGPGTRLLVL.